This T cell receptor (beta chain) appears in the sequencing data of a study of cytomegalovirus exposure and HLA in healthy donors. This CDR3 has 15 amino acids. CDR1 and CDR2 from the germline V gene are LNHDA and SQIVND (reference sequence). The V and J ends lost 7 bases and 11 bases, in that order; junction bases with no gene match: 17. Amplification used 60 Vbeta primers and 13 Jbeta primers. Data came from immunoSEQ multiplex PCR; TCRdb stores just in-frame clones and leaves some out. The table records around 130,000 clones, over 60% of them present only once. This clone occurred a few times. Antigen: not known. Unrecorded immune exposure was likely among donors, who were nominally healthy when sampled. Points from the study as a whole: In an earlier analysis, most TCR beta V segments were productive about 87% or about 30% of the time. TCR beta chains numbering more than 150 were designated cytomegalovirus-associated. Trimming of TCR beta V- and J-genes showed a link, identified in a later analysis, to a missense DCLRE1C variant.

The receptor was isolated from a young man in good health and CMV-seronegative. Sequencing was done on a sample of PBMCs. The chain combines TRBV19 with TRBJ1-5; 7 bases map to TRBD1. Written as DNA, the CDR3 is TGTGCCAGTACCCACACAGGGGAGCCTAATCTGGCCCAGCATTTT. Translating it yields CASTHTGEPNLAQHF.